The rows below give T cell receptor beta chains drawn from one sample of a study of T-cell reconstitution after alpha-beta-depleted transplantation in children. A single record per CDR3 protein comes from TCRdb applying MiXCR to the PCR reads. This table holds about 180,000 distinct CDR3 sequences, around 10% found once. The specimen was PBMCs, collected before TCRalphabeta/CD19-depleted stem cell transplant. The receptor source for this set is a boy aged 2 to 9 with acute myeloid leukemia, due to receive a stem cell transplant. Each CDR3 is given with its conserved first and last residue. The order of the fields is J gene, D gene, V gene, clone size, CDR3 protein, CDR3 DNA. D genes are given only for firm matches. Size is stated for part of the rows, as once, few or many counts, or as a class when the clone is expanded.

TRBJ2-1 | TRBD2 | TRBV28 | . | CASSLRQGGSSYNEHFF | TGTGCCAGCAGTCTTCGACAAGGCGGGAGCTCCTACAATGAGCATTTCTTC
TRBJ1-3 | . | TRBV20-1 | many | CSARSQGTGNTIYF | TGCAGTGCTAGATCCCAGGGTACTGGAAACACCATATATTTT
TRBJ2-4 | TRBD1 | TRBV20-1 | many | CSATDRGAKNIQYF | TGCAGTGCTACGGACAGGGGAGCCAAAAACATTCAGTACTTC
TRBJ2-1 | TRBD1 | TRBV5-6 | many | CASSGTGASYNEQFF | TGTGCCAGCAGCGGGACAGGGGCATCCTACAATGAGCAGTTCTTC
TRBJ1-2 | TRBD1 | TRBV5-1 | many | CASGQGATGYTF | TGCGCCAGCGGACAGGGGGCGACGGGCTACACCTTC
TRBJ2-3 | . | TRBV23-1 | . | CASRRDGFTDTQYF | TGCGCCAGCAGACGGGACGGCTTTACAGATACGCAGTATTTT
TRBJ2-1 | TRBD2 | TRBV5-1 | many | CASSLAARAGGPDEQFF | TGCGCCAGCAGCTTGGCCGCCCGAGCGGGAGGGCCTGATGAGCAGTTCTTC
TRBJ2-1 | . | TRBV23-1 | . | CASSPRRTPYNEQFF | TGCGCCAGCAGTCCGAGGCGGACCCCCTACAATGAGCAGTTCTTC
TRBJ2-1 | . | TRBV29-1 | many | CSVAAAGSYNEQFF | TGCAGCGTCGCCGCGGCGGGCTCCTACAATGAGCAGTTCTTC
TRBJ2-2 | . | TRBV19 | . | CATRRTRPGELFF | TGTGCCACCCGTCGGACTCGACCCGGGGAGCTGTTTTTT
TRBJ1-1 | TRBD1 | TRBV3-1 | many | CASSRLYRTGGRVAFF | TGTGCCAGCAGTCGACTCTACAGGACAGGGGGCAGAGTAGCTTTCTTT
TRBJ1-2 | . | TRBV28 | many | CASTPFWGRDGYTF | TGTGCCAGCACCCCCTTTTGGGGGCGGGATGGCTACACCTTC
TRBJ1-1 | . | TRBV6-2/TRBV6-3 | few | CASSYMGGGTEAFF | TGTGCCAGCAGTTACATGGGGGGCGGAACTGAAGCTTTCTTT
TRBJ2-1 | TRBD2 | TRBV6-1 | many | CASSVTSGNNEQFF | TGTGCCAGCAGTGTGACTAGCGGAAACAATGAGCAGTTCTTC
TRBJ2-7 | . | TRBV7-1 | few | CASSPGLISYEQYF | TGTGCCAGCAGCCCGGGGCTGATATCCTACGAGCAGTACTTC
TRBJ2-6 | . | TRBV5-1 | many | CASSLGVSAANVLTF | TGCGCCAGCAGCTTGGGGGTCTCGGCGGCCAACGTCCTGACTTTC
TRBJ1-5 | . | TRBV28 | many | CASRKTGPSNQPQHF | TGTGCCAGCAGGAAGACAGGTCCGAGCAATCAGCCCCAGCATTTT
TRBJ1-6 | . | TRBV20-1 | many | CSARGGGNSPLHF | TGCAGTGCTAGAGGGGGGGGGAATTCACCCCTCCACTTT
TRBJ2-3 | TRBD2 | TRBV12-3/TRBV12-4 | . | CASSPVAGLSTDTQYF | TGTGCCAGCAGTCCCGTAGCGGGACTCAGCACAGATACGCAGTATTTT
TRBJ1-4 | . | TRBV12-5 | many | CASGYSVNEKLFF | TGTGCTAGTGGCTACAGCGTTAATGAAAAACTGTTTTTT